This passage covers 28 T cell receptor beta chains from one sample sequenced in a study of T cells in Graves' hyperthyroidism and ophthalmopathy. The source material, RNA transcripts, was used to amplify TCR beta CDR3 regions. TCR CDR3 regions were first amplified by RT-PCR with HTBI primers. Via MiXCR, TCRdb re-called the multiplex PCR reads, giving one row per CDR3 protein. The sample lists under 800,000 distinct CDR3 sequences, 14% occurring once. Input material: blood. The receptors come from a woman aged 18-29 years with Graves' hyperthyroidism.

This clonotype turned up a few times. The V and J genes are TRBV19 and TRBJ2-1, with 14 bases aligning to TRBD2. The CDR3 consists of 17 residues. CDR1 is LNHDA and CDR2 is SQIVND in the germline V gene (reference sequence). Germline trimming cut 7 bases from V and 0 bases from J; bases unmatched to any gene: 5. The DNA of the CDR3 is TGTGCCAGTACCAGGGGACTAGCGGGAGTCTCCTACAATGAGCAGTTCTTC. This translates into CASTRGLAGVSYNEQFF.

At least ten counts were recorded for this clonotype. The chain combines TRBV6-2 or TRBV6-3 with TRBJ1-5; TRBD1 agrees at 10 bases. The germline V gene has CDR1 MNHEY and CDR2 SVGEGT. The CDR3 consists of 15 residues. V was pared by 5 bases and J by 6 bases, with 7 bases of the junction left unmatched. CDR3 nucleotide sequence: TGTGCCAGCAGTCTCGGACAGGGGGTCGGTCAGCCCCAGCATTTT. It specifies CASSLGQGVGQPQHF.

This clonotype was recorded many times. CDR3 coding DNA: TGTGCCAGCTCTCAATACTTGGATACGCAGTATTTT. This sequence encodes CASSQYLDTQYF. The J gene is TRBJ2-3, the V gene TRBV18; D gene uncertain. Trimming removed 6 bases at V and 6 bases at J, with 10 bases between. The CDR3 length is 12 residues. CDR1 and CDR2 (germline): KGHSH, LQKENI.

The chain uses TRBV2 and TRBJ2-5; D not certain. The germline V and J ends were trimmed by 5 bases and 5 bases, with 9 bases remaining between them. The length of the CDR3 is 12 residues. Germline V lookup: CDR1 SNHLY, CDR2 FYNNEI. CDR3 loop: CASSPFRETQYF. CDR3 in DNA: TGTGCCAGCAGTCCATTTAGGGAGACCCAGTACTTC.

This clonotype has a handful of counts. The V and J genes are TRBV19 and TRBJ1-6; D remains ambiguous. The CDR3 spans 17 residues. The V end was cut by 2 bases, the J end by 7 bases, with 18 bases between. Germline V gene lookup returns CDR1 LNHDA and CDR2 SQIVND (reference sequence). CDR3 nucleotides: TGTGCCAGTAGTATACGGGTCGGCCTGACGGGGAATTCACCCCTCCACTTT. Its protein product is CASSIRVGLTGNSPLHF.

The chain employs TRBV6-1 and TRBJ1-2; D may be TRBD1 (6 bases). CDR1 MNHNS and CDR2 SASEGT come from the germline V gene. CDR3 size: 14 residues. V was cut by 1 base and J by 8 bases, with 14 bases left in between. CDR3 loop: CASSEVVGARGYTF. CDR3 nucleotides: TGTGCCAGCAGTGAAGTGGTGGGGGCTCGGGGCTACACCTTC.

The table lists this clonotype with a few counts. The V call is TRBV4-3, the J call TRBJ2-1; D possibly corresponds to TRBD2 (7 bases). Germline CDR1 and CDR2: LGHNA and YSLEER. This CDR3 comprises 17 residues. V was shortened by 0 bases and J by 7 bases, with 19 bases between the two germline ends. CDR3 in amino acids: CASSQDSGGGSANEQFF. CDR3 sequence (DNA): TGCGCCAGCAGCCAAGATTCGGGGGGCGGGAGTGCGAATGAGCAGTTCTTC.

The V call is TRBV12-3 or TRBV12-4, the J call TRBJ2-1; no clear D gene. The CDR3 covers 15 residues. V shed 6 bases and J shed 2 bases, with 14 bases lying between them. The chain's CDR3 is CASRRAADPYNEQFF. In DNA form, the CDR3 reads TGTGCCAGCAGACGGGCCGCGGACCCCTACAATGAGCAGTTCTTC.

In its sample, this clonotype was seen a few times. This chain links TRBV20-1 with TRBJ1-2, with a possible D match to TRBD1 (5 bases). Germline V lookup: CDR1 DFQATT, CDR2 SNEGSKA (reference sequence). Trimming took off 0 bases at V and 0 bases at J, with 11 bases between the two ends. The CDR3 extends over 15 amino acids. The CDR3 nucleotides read TGCAGTGCTAGAGATGGGGCAGGGTCTAACTATGGCTACACCTTC. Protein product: CSARDGAGSNYGYTF.

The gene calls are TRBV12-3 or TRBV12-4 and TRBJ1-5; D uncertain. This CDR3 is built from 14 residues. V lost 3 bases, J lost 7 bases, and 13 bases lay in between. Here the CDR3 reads CASSFLASQQPQHF. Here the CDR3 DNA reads TGTGCCAGCAGTTTCTTGGCCTCGCAACAGCCCCAGCATTTT.

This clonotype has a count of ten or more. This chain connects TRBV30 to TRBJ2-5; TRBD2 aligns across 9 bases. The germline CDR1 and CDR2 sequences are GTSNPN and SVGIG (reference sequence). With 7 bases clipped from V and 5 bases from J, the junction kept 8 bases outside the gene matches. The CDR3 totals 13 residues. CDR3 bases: TGTGCCTCGAGGCCTAGCGGGGAGGAGACCCAGTACTTC. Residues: CASRPSGEETQYF.

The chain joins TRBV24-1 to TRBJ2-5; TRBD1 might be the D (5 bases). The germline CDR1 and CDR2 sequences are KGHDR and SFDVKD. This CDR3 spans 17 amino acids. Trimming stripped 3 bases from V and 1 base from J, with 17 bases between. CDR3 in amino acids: CATSDPAEGVVQETQYF. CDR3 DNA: TGTGCCACCAGTGATCCTGCGGAAGGGGTGGTCCAAGAGACCCAGTACTTC.

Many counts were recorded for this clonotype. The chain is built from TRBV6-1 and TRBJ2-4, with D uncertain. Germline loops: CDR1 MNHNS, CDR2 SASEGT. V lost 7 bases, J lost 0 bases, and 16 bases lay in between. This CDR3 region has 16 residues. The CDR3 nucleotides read TGTGCCAGCACTTTTAAACTGGAACTAGCCAAAAACATTCAGTACTTC. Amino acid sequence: CASTFKLELAKNIQYF.

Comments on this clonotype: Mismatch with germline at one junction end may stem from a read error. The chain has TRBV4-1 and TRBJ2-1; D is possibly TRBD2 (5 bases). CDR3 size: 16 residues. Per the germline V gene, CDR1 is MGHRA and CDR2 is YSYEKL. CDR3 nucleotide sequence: TGCGCCAACAGCCAAGATCTGGGGAGCTCCTACAATGAGCAGTTCTTC. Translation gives CANSQDLGSSYNEQFF.

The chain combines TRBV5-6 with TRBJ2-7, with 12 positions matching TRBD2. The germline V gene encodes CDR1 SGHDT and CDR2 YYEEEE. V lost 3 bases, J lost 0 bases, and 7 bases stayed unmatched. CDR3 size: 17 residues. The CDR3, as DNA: TGTGCCAGCAGCTCGGGACTAGCGGGTCCCCTCTCCTACGAGCAGTACTTC. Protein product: CASSSGLAGPLSYEQYF. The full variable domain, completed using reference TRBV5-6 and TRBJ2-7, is DAGVTQSPTHLIKTRGQQVTLRCSPKSGHDTVSWYQQALGQGPQFIFQYYEEEERQRGNFPDRFSGHQFPNYSSELNVNALLLGDSALYLCASSSGLAGPLSYEQYFGPGTRLTVT.

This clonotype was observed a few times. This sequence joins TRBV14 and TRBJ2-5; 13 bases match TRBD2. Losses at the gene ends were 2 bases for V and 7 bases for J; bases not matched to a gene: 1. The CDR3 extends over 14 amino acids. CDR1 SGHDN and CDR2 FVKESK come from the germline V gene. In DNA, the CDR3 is TGTGCCAGCAGCCAACGACTAGCGGGGGGGACCCAGTACTTC. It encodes CASSQRLAGGTQYF.

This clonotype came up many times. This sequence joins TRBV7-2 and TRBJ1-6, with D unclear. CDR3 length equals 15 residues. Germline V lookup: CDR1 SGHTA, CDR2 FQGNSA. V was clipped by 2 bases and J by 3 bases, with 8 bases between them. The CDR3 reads CASSLHHSYNSPLHF. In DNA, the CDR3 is TGTGCCAGCAGCTTACATCACAGCTATAATTCACCCCTCCACTTT.

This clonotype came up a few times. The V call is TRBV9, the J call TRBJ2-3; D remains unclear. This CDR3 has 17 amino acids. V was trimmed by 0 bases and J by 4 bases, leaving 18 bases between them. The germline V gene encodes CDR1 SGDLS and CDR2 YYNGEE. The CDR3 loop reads CASSVAADPPVADTQYF. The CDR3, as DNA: TGTGCCAGCAGCGTAGCGGCGGACCCCCCCGTGGCAGATACGCAGTATTTT. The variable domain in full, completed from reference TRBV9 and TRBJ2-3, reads DSGVTQTPKHLITATGQRVTLRCSPRSGDLSVYWYQQSLDQGLQFLIQYYNGEERAKGNILERFSAQQFPDLHSELNLSSLELGDSALYFCASSVAADPPVADTQYFGPGTRLTVL.

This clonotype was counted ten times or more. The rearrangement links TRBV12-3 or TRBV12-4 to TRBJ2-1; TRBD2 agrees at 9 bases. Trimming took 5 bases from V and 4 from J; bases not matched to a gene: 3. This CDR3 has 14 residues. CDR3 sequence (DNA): TGTGCCAGCAGTCCTAGCGGGAATTACAATGAGCAGTTCTTC. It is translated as CASSPSGNYNEQFF.

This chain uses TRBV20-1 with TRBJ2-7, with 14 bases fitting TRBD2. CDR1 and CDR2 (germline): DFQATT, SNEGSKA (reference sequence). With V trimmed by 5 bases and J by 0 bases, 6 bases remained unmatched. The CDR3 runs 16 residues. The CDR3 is CSARTSGRPNSYEQYF. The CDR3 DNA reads TGCAGTGCTCGGACTAGCGGGAGGCCTAACTCCTACGAGCAGTACTTC.

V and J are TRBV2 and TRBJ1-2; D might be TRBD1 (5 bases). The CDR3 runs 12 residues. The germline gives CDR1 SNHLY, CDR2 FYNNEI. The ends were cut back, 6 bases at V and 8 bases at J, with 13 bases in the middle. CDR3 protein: CASRGQGIGYTF. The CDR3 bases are TGTGCCAGCAGGGGCCAGGGTATAGGCTACACCTTC.

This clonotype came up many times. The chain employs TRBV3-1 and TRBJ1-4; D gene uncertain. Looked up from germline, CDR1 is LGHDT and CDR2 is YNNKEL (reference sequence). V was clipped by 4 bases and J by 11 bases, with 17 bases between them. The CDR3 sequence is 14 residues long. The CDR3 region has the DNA TGTGCCAGCAGCCCTCGAACCAACCTCGGGAAACTGTTTTTT. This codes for CASSPRTNLGKLFF.

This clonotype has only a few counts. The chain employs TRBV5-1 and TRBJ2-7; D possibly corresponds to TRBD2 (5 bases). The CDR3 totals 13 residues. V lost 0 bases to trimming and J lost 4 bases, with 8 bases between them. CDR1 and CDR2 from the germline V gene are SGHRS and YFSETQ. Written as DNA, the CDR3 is TGCGCCAGCAGCTTGGCTAGCTTATACGAGCAGTACTTC. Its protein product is CASSLASLYEQYF. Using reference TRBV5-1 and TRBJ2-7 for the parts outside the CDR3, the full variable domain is KAGVTQTPRYLIKTRGQQVTLSCSPISGHRSVSWYQQTPGQGLQFLFEYFSETQRNKGNFPGRFSGRQFSNSRSEMNVSTLELGDSALYLCASSLASLYEQYFGPGTRLTVT.

The CDR3: CASSYFADRNQPQHF. The DNA for the CDR3 is TGTGCCAGCAGTTACTTCGCGGACCGCAATCAGCCCCAGCATTTT. The V gene is TRBV6-5, the J gene TRBJ1-5; unclear D gene. This CDR3 is 15 amino acids long. The germline V gene has CDR1 MNHEY and CDR2 SVGAGI. The germline V and J ends were trimmed by 1 base and 2 bases, with 9 bases remaining between them.

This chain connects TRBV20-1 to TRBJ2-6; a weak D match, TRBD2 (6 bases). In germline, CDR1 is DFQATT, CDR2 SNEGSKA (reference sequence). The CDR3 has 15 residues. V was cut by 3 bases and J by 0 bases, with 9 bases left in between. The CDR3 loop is CSASQGLSGANVLTF. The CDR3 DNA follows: TGCAGTGCTAGTCAGGGACTCTCTGGGGCCAACGTCCTGACTTTC.

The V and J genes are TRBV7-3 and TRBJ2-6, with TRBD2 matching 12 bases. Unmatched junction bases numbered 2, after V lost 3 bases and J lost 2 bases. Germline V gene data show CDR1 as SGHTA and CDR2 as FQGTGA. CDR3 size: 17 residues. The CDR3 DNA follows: TGTGCCAGCAGCTTGGGACTAGCGGGTACTGGGGCCAACGTCCTGACTTTC. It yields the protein CASSLGLAGTGANVLTF.

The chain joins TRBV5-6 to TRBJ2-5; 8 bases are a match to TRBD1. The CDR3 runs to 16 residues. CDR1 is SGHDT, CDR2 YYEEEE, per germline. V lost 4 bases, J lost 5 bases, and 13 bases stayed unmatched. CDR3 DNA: TGTGCCAGCAGCCCGCGGACAGGGTGGCGGCGGGAGACCCAGTACTTC. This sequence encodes CASSPRTGWRRETQYF.

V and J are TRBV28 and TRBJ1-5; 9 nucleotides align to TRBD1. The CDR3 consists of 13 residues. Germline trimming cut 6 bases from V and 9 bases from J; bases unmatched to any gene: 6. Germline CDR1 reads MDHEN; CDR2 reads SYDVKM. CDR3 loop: CASSTGGGRPQHF. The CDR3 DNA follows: TGTGCCAGCAGCACAGGGGGCGGTCGGCCCCAGCATTTT.